The rows below give T cell receptor beta chains drawn from one sample of a study of blood T cell repertoires in COVID-19. Method: immunoSEQ multiplex PCR; TCRdb's copy keeps in-frame clones and lacks some. Seen here are under 200,000 clones, roughly 83% observed once, and the top ten hold less than 2%. The source material was peripheral blood. The receptors stem from a human donor in a cohort sampled during active COVID-19. Both conserved end residues are part of each CDR3. A D gene is named only where the DNA matches it firmly. Clone sizes are given selectively: once, few, many, or a class where the clone is expanded.

clone_size d_call j_call v_call cdr3_aa cdr3_nt
. . TRBJ1-1 TRBV21-1 CASSARTGTEAFF TGTGCCAGCAGCGCCCGGACAGGCACTGAAGCTTTCTTT
. TRBD2 TRBJ2-4 TRBV29-1 CSVSGGGTKNIQYF TGCAGCGTAAGCGGGGGCGGTACCAAAAACATTCAGTACTTC
. TRBD2 TRBJ2-5 TRBV10-3 CASTGTSGQETQYF TGTGCCTCTACGGGTACTAGCGGTCAAGAGACCCAGTACTTC
many TRBD1 TRBJ1-2 TRBV9 CASSNRGPNYGYTF TGTGCCAGCAGCAACAGGGGGCCTAACTATGGCTACACCTTC
. TRBD1 TRBJ2-1 TRBV6-5 CASSLPSGTGPNEQFF TGTGCCAGCAGTTTACCCTCCGGGACAGGGCCCAATGAGCAGTTCTTC
. . TRBJ2-5 TRBV27 CASSFWHQETQYF TGTGCCAGCAGTTTCTGGCACCAAGAGACCCAGTACTTC
. TRBD1 TRBJ1-1 TRBV5-1 CASSLAHRTGMATEAFF TGCGCCAGCAGCTTGGCCCACCGGACAGGAATGGCCACTGAAGCTTTCTTT
once . TRBJ1-5 TRBV28 CASRSGGINQPQHF TGTGCCAGCAGATCGGGGGGAATCAATCAGCCCCAGCATTTT
. TRBD1 TRBJ2-1 TRBV15 CATSRDRGRLNEQFF TGTGCCACCAGCAGAGACAGGGGGCGGTTAAATGAGCAGTTCTTC
. . TRBJ1-2 TRBV18 CASSPLDSSLYYGYTF TGTGCCAGCTCACCCCTGGACAGTTCCCTCTACTATGGCTACACCTTC
. . TRBJ2-4 TRBV20-1 CSADRINIQYF TGCAGTGCTGACAGGATAAACATTCAGTACTTC
. TRBD2 TRBJ2-7 TRBV7-2 CASSGGLGSYEQYF TGTGCCAGCAGCGGGGGACTAGGCTCCTACGAGCAGTACTTC
few . TRBJ1-4 TRBV5-4 CASSLDREKLFF TGTGCCAGCAGCTTGGACAGGGAAAAACTGTTTTTT
. TRBD1 TRBJ2-6 TRBV10-3 CASRPPQGTGANVLTF TGTGCCTCCCGCCCCCCACAGGGGACCGGGGCCAACGTCCTGACTTTC
once . TRBJ2-7 TRBV14 CASSQVWTSYEQYF TGTGCCAGCAGCCAAGTATGGACATCCTACGAGCAGTACTTC
few . TRBJ2-7 TRBV27 CASSLSGADISYEQYF TGTGCCAGCAGTTTATCGGGGGCGGACATCTCCTACGAGCAGTACTTC
. . TRBJ2-5 TRBV2 CASNPEVETQYF TGTGCCAGCAACCCGGAGGTAGAGACCCAGTACTTC
. TRBD1 TRBJ2-5 TRBV27 CASSWTGLRQETQYF TGTGCCAGCAGCTGGACAGGGTTGAGGCAAGAGACCCAGTACTTC
. . TRBJ2-1 TRBV19 CASTLRAGVNEQFF TGTGCCAGTACCCTGAGGGCAGGGGTCAATGAGCAGTTCTTC
. . TRBJ1-3 TRBV14 CASSQMVGTGNTIYF TGTGCCAGCAGCCAAATGGTTGGGACAGGAAACACCATATATTTT
. TRBD2 TRBJ2-1 TRBV28 CASRGGLAGVSNEQFF TGTGCCAGCAGAGGGGGACTAGCGGGAGTCTCGAATGAGCAGTTCTTC
. . TRBJ2-7 TRBV6-6 CASSRTGESYEQYF TGTGCCAGCAGTCGTACAGGAGAATCCTACGAGCAGTACTTC
. TRBD1 TRBJ2-1 TRBV6-2/TRBV6-3 CASSDTGQNNEQFF TGTGCCAGCAGTGACACGGGACAGAATAATGAGCAGTTCTTC
. TRBD1 TRBJ2-7 TRBV7-9 CASSWDRALHYEQYF TGTGCCAGCAGCTGGGACAGGGCACTCCACTACGAGCAGTACTTC
. TRBD2 TRBJ2-3 TRBV5-6 CASSSRLAGGTDTQYF TGTGCCAGCAGCTCGAGGCTAGCGGGGGGGACAGATACGCAGTATTTT
. . TRBJ2-6 TRBV5-3 CARRMRLPYIPGANVLTF TGTGCCAGAAGGATGAGACTACCCTATATACCTGGGGCCAACGTCCTGACTTTC
. . TRBJ1-3 TRBV10-3 CAISKEGHGNTIYF TGTGCCATCAGTAAGGAGGGGCATGGAAACACCATATATTTT
. . TRBJ2-1 TRBV9 CASRGAGNEQFF TGTGCCAGCCGGGGGGCCGGGAATGAGCAGTTCTTC
. TRBD1 TRBJ1-5 TRBV7-9 CASSLAGTVYQPQHF TGTGCCAGCAGCTTAGCAGGGACAGTTTATCAGCCCCAGCATTTT
. . TRBJ1-3 TRBV5-4 CASKQGSSGNTIYF TGTGCCAGCAAACAGGGATCCTCTGGAAACACCATATATTTT
. . TRBJ1-6 TRBV9 CASSPSGQLDSPLHF TGTGCCAGCAGCCCCTCGGGACAACTAGATTCACCCCTCCACTTT
. TRBD1 TRBJ1-2 TRBV4-3 CASSHRGRVGGYTF TGCGCCAGCAGCCACAGGGGGCGCGTCGGTGGCTACACCTTC
. TRBD2 TRBJ2-1 TRBV3-1/TRBV3-2 CASSQDRLAGREQFF TGTGCCAGCAGCCAAGATCGGCTAGCGGGTCGGGAGCAGTTCTTC
. . TRBJ2-1 TRBV7-9 CASSLGGSGIEQFF TGTGCCAGCAGCTTAGGGGGTTCGGGAATTGAGCAGTTCTTC
. TRBD1 TRBJ2-1 TRBV6-5 CASRQGGRNEQFF TGTGCCAGCCGACAGGGGGGTCGGAATGAGCAGTTCTTC
. . TRBJ2-7 TRBV5-1 CASSLASYEQYF TGCGCCAGCAGCTTGGCCAGCTACGAGCAGTACTTC
. . TRBJ2-7 TRBV28 CASSLTGGSYEQYF TGTGCCAGCAGTTTAACCGGGGGATCCTACGAGCAGTACTTC
. TRBD1 TRBJ1-2 TRBV27 CASKSLTGVVGYTF TGTGCCAGCAAGTCCTTGACAGGGGTGGTGGGCTACACCTTC
few . TRBJ2-1 TRBV2 CASRADYNEQFF TGTGCCAGCAGGGCGGACTACAATGAGCAGTTCTTC
. . TRBJ2-2 TRBV24-1 CATSDFRAGGELFF TGTGCCACCAGTGATTTTCGGGCAGGGGGGGAGCTGTTTTTT
. TRBD1 TRBJ2-7 TRBV28 CASRADRGHEQYF TGTGCCAGCAGGGCTGACAGGGGACACGAGCAGTACTTC
once TRBD1 TRBJ1-1 TRBV6-5 CASSYTRTGRTEAFF TGTGCCAGCAGTTACACCCGGACAGGGCGGACTGAAGCTTTCTTT
. TRBD2 TRBJ2-1 TRBV5-1 CASSPPWGGRDNEQFF TGCGCCAGCAGCCCCCCCTGGGGCGGGAGGGACAATGAGCAGTTCTTC
. TRBD2 TRBJ2-3 TRBV5-1 CASSFGSGGVPSTDTQYF TGCGCCAGCAGCTTTGGTAGCGGGGGCGTTCCTAGCACAGATACGCAGTATTTT
once . TRBJ2-7 TRBV19 CASSNRGGYEQYF TGTGCCAGTAGTAACAGGGGGGGTTACGAGCAGTACTTC
. . TRBJ2-1 TRBV9 CASSVFPTSSYNEQFF TGTGCCAGCAGCGTATTCCCGACTAGTTCTTACAATGAGCAGTTCTTC
once . TRBJ1-4 TRBV28 CASRRATNEKLFF TGTGCCAGCAGGAGGGCGACTAATGAAAAACTGTTTTTT
. TRBD2 TRBJ2-1 TRBV7-2 CASSLAGAGGGYNEQFF TGTGCCAGCAGCTTAGCGGGGGCGGGAGGGGGTTACAATGAGCAGTTCTTC
. TRBD1 TRBJ2-7 TRBV23-1 CASSQTQGALYEQYF TGCGCCAGCAGTCAGACCCAGGGGGCCCTCTACGAGCAGTACTTC
. TRBD1 TRBJ2-3 TRBV3-1/TRBV3-2 CASSQWRRDSLNTQYF TGTGCCAGCAGCCAATGGCGAAGGGACAGTCTGAATACGCAGTATTTT
once . TRBJ1-1 TRBV5-1 CASSAQPDRGNTEAFF TGCGCCAGCAGCGCACAACCGGACAGAGGGAACACTGAAGCTTTCTTT
. . TRBJ1-5 TRBV2 CASRMDYQPQHF TGTGCCAGCAGAATGGACTATCAGCCCCAGCATTTT
once TRBD1 TRBJ1-4 TRBV19 CASSSNGQASNEKLFF TGTGCCAGTAGTTCAAACGGACAGGCGAGTAATGAAAAACTGTTTTTT
. . TRBJ1-2 TRBV9 CASSPEGGRSYGYTF TGTGCCAGCAGCCCCGAGGGGGGGCGTAGCTATGGCTACACCTTC
. . TRBJ1-5 TRBV28 CASSLTNQPQHF TGTGCCAGCAGTCTGACTAATCAGCCCCAGCATTTT